Given below is one TCR beta chain in context. The record originates from a study of blood T cell repertoires in COVID-19. Sequenced by immunoSEQ multiplex PCR; TCRdb stores in-frame clones only, minus some. The sample includes under 300,000 clones, 85% to 90% seen only once; the top ten take roughly 2.3%. The junction had 6 bases not matched to a gene; V was cut back by 6 bases and J by 2 bases. The CDR3 has 14 residues. The age range of participants was 18 to 89 years, with residence in about two dozen US areas. Donors were grouped by their self-reported clinical history. Recovered Cohort 3 donors showed two negative PCRs, clearance, or symptom resolution.

The sample was PBMCs or T cells enriched from blood (not recorded which). V is TRBV5-3 and J is TRBJ2-7; TRBD1 agrees at 9 bases. TRBV5-3 is sorted into the ORF group, with uncertain function. This clonotype originated in a woman aged 18-29 years who had recovered from COVID-19. CDR3: CARTSRTGAYEQYF. DNA of the CDR3: TGTGCCAGAACATCCAGGACAGGGGCCTACGAGCAGTACTTC.